A selection of T cell receptor beta chains follows, all from one sample in a study of control samples from healthy donors and cancer patients. Method: immunoSEQ multiplex PCR; TCRdb's copy keeps in-frame clones and lacks some. In the table there are tens of thousands of clones, 91% of which are singletons. Sequenced sample: PBMCs. These receptors came from a woman between 40 and 55 years old with head and neck cancer. The CDR3 runs from the conserved cysteine through the conserved F or W. Fields, in order: V gene, J gene, CDR3 length, CDR3 protein.

>TRBV6-5|TRBJ2-3|16
CASSLGLAGGGDTQYF
>TRBV5-6|TRBJ1-5|14
CASSMGLSNQPQHF
>TRBV6-6|TRBJ2-7|13
CASSRQGSYEQYF
>TRBV5-5|TRBJ1-1|14
CASSWTADNTEAFF
>TRBV6-5|TRBJ1-5|13
CASSNGGGQPQHF
>TRBV7-2|TRBJ1-5|15
CASSTRTGSNQPQHF
>TRBV11-2|TRBJ2-3|14
CASSLATSGNTQYF
>TRBV14|TRBJ2-3|12
CASSPLADTQYF
>TRBV10-3|TRBJ2-3|12
CAISEFADTQYF
>TRBV3-1/TRBV3-2|TRBJ2-1|17
CASKGGGPPKKDNEQFF
>TRBV2|TRBJ2-1|14
CATSASGISDEQFF
>TRBV4-2|TRBJ1-1|15
CASSQVGGVWTEAFF
>TRBV4-2|TRBJ2-1|16
CASSQDGTSAYNEQFF
>TRBV3-1/TRBV3-2|TRBJ2-7|13
CASSRLGPYEQYF
>TRBV11-3|TRBJ1-1|13
CASSLNPYTEAFF
>TRBV7-2|TRBJ2-2|14
CASRFQGSTGELFF
>TRBV6-6|TRBJ1-2|14
CASSGGRGVYGYTF
>TRBV11-1|TRBJ2-5|14
CASSLDPVKETQYF
>TRBV19|TRBJ2-7|12
CASSSGIYEQYF
>TRBV10-2|TRBJ2-3|15
CASSEAAGFTDTQYF
>TRBV24-1|TRBJ2-7|16
CATSDYGTSGSGEQYF
>TRBV27|TRBJ2-1|15
CASCPSGSSYNEQFF
>TRBV13|TRBJ2-3|16
CASSVRLAGSTDTQYF
>TRBV19|TRBJ1-3|13
CASSLGSGNTIYF
>TRBV21-1|TRBJ2-1|16
CASSGHREGGYNEQFF
>TRBV7-9|TRBJ2-7|16
CASSLGLAGFSYEQYF
>TRBV7-2|TRBJ2-5|18
CASSFYSAGRGRGETQYF
>TRBV7-3|TRBJ2-1|15
CASSLGLAGVNEQFF
>TRBV30|TRBJ2-1|13
CAWSFGDLYEQFF
>TRBV28|TRBJ2-1|15
CASKSAGASGNEQFF
>TRBV7-9|TRBJ1-1|15
CASSLEGQGNTEAFF
>TRBV29-1|TRBJ1-4|13
CSVGGTGKEKLFF
>TRBV28|TRBJ2-7|16
CASSLVNSVVSYEQYF
>TRBV3-1/TRBV3-2|TRBJ1-3|15
CASSQKGHSGNTIYF
>TRBV18|TRBJ1-6|14
CASSFAGENSPLHF
>TRBV18|TRBJ2-5|16
CASSPNTGGRQETQYF
>TRBV7-9|TRBJ2-3|11
CASSLADTQYF
>TRBV6-4|TRBJ2-3|16
CASSDSSSGDTDTQYF
>TRBV7-3|TRBJ2-1|16
CASSFRGQGITNEQFF
>TRBV6-5|TRBJ1-4|13
CASSYGPDEKLFF
>TRBV5-1|TRBJ2-3|15
CASSPGGVQADTQYF
>TRBV29-1|TRBJ1-6|13
CSVAAGRNSPLHF
>TRBV28|TRBJ1-1|13
CASRSGFTTEAFF
>TRBV19|TRBJ2-1|14
CASSIGGTTGEQFF
>TRBV27|TRBJ1-1|14
CASSLWQGTAEAFF
>TRBV11-2|TRBJ1-4|15
CASRMGVTTNEKLFF
>TRBV12-3/TRBV12-4|TRBJ1-2|13
CASSKPWDYGYTF
>TRBV5-1|TRBJ1-3|16
CASSYDRPTSGNTIYF
>TRBV5-1|TRBJ1-1|16
CASSARQGRVNTEAFF
>TRBV7-9|TRBJ2-5|14
CASRSGTGQETQYF
>TRBV6-5|TRBJ2-2|15
CASSYSSQGTGELFF
>TRBV5-5|TRBJ2-7|17
CASSLGLAAASSYEQYF
>TRBV4-1|TRBJ1-4|13
CASSQDPPEKLFF
>TRBV11-2|TRBJ2-7|18
CASSTRQLSGNGVYEQYF
>TRBV7-9|TRBJ1-5|15
CASSFEESGDQPQHF
>TRBV6-5|TRBJ1-1|15
CASSLTGIMNTEAFF
>TRBV9|TRBJ2-5|15
CASSVALQHQETQYF
>TRBV13|TRBJ2-5|16
CASSLPPGELGETQYF
>TRBV5-5|TRBJ1-5|17
CASSLVYQGATNKPQHF